This T cell receptor (beta chain) was sequenced for a study of blood T cell repertoires in COVID-19. The overall study: Samples taken during acute and convalescent COVID-19 were collected in the United States, Italy and Spain.

The CDR3 runs 14 residues. V lost 3 bases, J lost 8 bases, and 6 bases stayed unmatched. Per germline, CDR1 SGHTA and CDR2 FQGNSA. Clones were sequenced by immunoSEQ multiplex PCR, and TCRdb holds only the in-frame ones, with some missing. The table shows 120,000 or so clones, with over 60% occurring only once. The gene calls are TRBV7-2 and TRBJ2-1; 8 bases match TRBD2. Sample: peripheral blood. The sequence came from a human donor in a cohort sampled during active COVID-19. The CDR3, as DNA: TGTGCCAGCAGCTTGGGGACTAGTGAGGATGAGCAGTTCTTC. Protein product: CASSLGTSEDEQFF.